Following are 2 T cell receptor beta chains from one sample sequenced in a study of T cell changes during pregnancy in multiple sclerosis. Clones were read by immunoSEQ multiplex PCR, and TCRdb kept only the in-frame ones, dropping some. In the table there are nearly 40,000 clones, roughly 92% of which are singletons. The sequenced sample was CD4+ T cells from peripheral blood mononuclear cells, obtained before pregnancy. The receptors originated from a female donor with multiple sclerosis, enrolled in a pregnancy study.

This chain connects TRBV11-1 to TRBJ2-5, with a weak D call TRBD2 (6 bases). CDR3 size: 15 residues. Looked up from germline, CDR1 is SGHAT and CDR2 is FQDESV (reference sequence). V shed 5 bases and J shed 5 bases, with 18 bases lying between them. This chain's CDR3 is CASSLRPGVGETQYF. The CDR3 DNA follows: TGTGCCAGCAGCCTTAGACCGGGAGTTGGGGAGACCCAGTACTTC. The variable domain in full, completed from reference TRBV11-1 and TRBJ2-5, reads EAEVAQSPRYKITEKSQAVAFWCDPISGHATLYWYRQILGQGPELLVQFQDESVVDDSQLPKDRFSAERLKGVDSTLKIQPAELGDSAMYLCASSLRPGVGETQYFGPGTRLLVL.

The chain has TRBV9 and TRBJ2-2; 9 nucleotides align to TRBD2. The CDR3 length is 16 residues. Germline loops: CDR1 SGDLS, CDR2 YYNGEE. V lost 3 bases, J lost 0 bases, and 3 bases stayed unmatched. This CDR3 reads CASSAGGRANTGELFF. In nucleotides, the CDR3 is TGTGCCAGCAGCGCGGGCGGGAGGGCGAACACCGGGGAGCTGTTTTTT.